This T cell receptor beta chain is from a study of technical replicates of blood from a handful of donors. The CDR3 is made up of 17 amino acids. Germline CDR1 SQVTM, CDR2 ANQGSEA. The V and J ends lost 0 bases and 4 bases respectively, with 21 bases between them. The assay was immunoSEQ multiplex PCR, and TCRdb's table has in-frame clones only and misses some. The data hold tens of thousands of clones, with 95% to 98% observed a single time. The sequence was obtained from a human donor in good health. Material: T cells isolated from PBMCs. The gene calls are TRBV29-1 and TRBJ1-2; D call uncertain. The CDR3: CSVEDLQRKTQLYGYTF. As DNA, the CDR3 is TGCAGCGTTGAAGATCTCCAGCGAAAGACGCAGCTCTATGGCTACACCTTC.